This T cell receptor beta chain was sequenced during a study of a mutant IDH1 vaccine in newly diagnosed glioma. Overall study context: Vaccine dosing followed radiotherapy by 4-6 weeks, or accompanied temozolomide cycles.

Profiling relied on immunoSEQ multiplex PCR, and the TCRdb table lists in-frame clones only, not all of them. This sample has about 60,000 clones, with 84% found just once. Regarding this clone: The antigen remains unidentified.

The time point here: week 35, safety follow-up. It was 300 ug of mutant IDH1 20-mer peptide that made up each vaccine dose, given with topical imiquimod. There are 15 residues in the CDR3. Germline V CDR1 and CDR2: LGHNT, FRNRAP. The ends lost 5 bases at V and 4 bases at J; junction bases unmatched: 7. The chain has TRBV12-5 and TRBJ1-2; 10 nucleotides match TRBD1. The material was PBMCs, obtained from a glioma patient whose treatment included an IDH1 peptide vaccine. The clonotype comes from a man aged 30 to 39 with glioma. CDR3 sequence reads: CASGPVWTGGYGYTF. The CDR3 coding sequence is TGTGCTAGTGGTCCAGTATGGACAGGGGGCTATGGCTACACCTTC.